A single sample is the source of the 20 T cell receptor beta chains below, sequenced in a study of PD-1 blockade in classical Hodgkin lymphoma. The repertoire was sequenced with immunoSEQ multiplex PCR; TCRdb's copy has only in-frame clones and lacks some. The sample consists of 23,000 or so clones, around 85% of them appearing once. The time point is: cycle 4 day 1 (C4D1), after 6 weeks of nivolumab. Every patient relapsed after autologous stem cell transplantation, and brentuximab vedotin exposure varied. Sequencing used peripheral blood mononuclear cells (PBMCs), obtained before the fourth cycle of nivolumab. The receptors here all came from a human donor with classical Hodgkin lymphoma.

CDR3 sequence (DNA): TGTGCCTGGAATATGAGGGCAGGTGAAAAACTGTTTTTT. Translated, it gives CAWNMRAGEKLFF. V usage is TRBV30 and J usage is TRBJ1-4; D remains ambiguous. CDR1 and CDR2 from the germline V gene are GTSNPN and SVGIG (reference sequence). V lost 4 bases and J lost 7, with 13 bases in between. The CDR3 sequence is 13 residues long.

The gene calls are TRBV4-3 and TRBJ2-2; D may be TRBD1 (5 bases). The CDR3 is 19 amino acids. Germline CDR1 and CDR2: LGHNA and YSLEER. V was pared by 0 bases and J by 5 bases, with 22 bases between. CDR3 nucleotide sequence: TGCGCCAGCAGCCAAGACCCTCGTTGGGGCGGAAGTAAGACCGGGGAGCTGTTTTTT. Translation: CASSQDPRWGGSKTGELFF.

The chain has TRBV30 and TRBJ2-1; D is perhaps TRBD1 or TRBD2 (7 bases each). CDR1 GTSNPN and CDR2 SVGIG come from the germline V gene (reference sequence). The CDR3 extends over 15 amino acids. Trimming pared 2 bases from V and 3 bases from J, leaving 14 bases between. CDR3 protein: CAWSRGLAVYNEQFF. The CDR3 DNA follows: TGTGCCTGGAGTAGGGGGCTAGCGGTCTACAATGAGCAGTTCTTC. Full variable domain (outside the CDR3, taken from reference TRBV30 and TRBJ2-1): SQTIHQWPATLVQPVGSPLSLECTVEGTSNPNLYWYRQAAGRGLQLLFYSVGIGQISSEVPQNLSASRPQDRQFILSSKKLLLSDSGFYLCAWSRGLAVYNEQFFGPGTRLTVL.

The CDR3 loop reads CATSRDLTTNEKLFF. The CDR3 coding sequence is TGTGCCACCAGCAGAGATCTCACAACTAATGAAAAACTGTTTTTT. This chain connects TRBV15 to TRBJ1-4; no clear D. CDR3 length: 15 amino acids. Germline V gene sequence: CDR1 LNHNV, CDR2 YYDKDF (reference sequence). Trimming removed 0 bases from V and 0 bases from J, with 5 bases in between. Variable domain in full (rest from reference TRBV15 and TRBJ1-4): DAMVIQNPRYQVTQFGKPVTLSCSQTLNHNVMYWYQQKSSQAPKLLFHYYDKDFNNEADTPDNFQSRRPNTSFCFLDIRSPGLGDTAMYLCATSRDLTTNEKLFFGSGTQLSVL.

The V gene is TRBV7-3, the J gene TRBJ2-5, with D hard to call. Germline V gives CDR1 SGHTA, CDR2 FQGTGA. V lost 5 bases to trimming and J lost 5 bases, with 12 bases between them. The CDR3 consists of 13 residues. CDR3 sequence reads: CASSNQPGETQYF. DNA for the CDR3: TGTGCCAGCAGCAACCAGCCCGGGGAGACCCAGTACTTC.

The V and J genes are TRBV29-1 and TRBJ1-1; D call uncertain. Germline V CDR1 and CDR2: SQVTM, ANQGSEA. The CDR3 spans 14 residues. V lost 4 bases and J 0 bases, leaving 12 bases between the germline ends. The CDR3 DNA follows: TGCAGCGTTGCAGCCAGGTTGATGAACACTGAAGCTTTCTTT. Translation: CSVAARLMNTEAFF. The full variable domain, with the rest looked up from reference TRBV29-1 and TRBJ1-1, is SAVISQKPSRDICQRGTSLTIQCQVDSQVTMMFWYRQQPGQSLTLIATANQGSEATYESGFVIDKFPISRPNLTFSTLTVSNMSPEDSSIYLCSVAARLMNTEAFFGQGTRLTVV.

The chain is built from TRBV9 and TRBJ2-5; D unresolved. The V gene lost 0 bases and the J gene lost 4 bases, with 10 bases spanning the gap. Per germline, CDR1 SGDLS and CDR2 YYNGEE. The CDR3 has 14 amino acids. As DNA, the CDR3 is TGTGCCAGCAGCGTAGACGTAGTGGCAGAGACCCAGTACTTC. It is translated as CASSVDVVAETQYF.

The rearrangement links TRBV6-6 to TRBJ2-7, with D maybe TRBD1 (5 bases). Germline V gene lookup returns CDR1 MNHNY and CDR2 SVGAGI (reference sequence). V was clipped by 5 bases and J by 3 bases, with 11 bases between them. This CDR3 is built from 13 residues. CDR3 coding DNA: TGTGCCAGCAGTCCTCAGGGTAACTACGAGCAGTACTTC. Translating gives CASSPQGNYEQYF.

The genes are TRBV11-2 and TRBJ2-3; no clear D gene. Trimming took 0 bases from V and 4 from J, leaving 8 bases between them. CDR1 SGHAT and CDR2 FQNNGV come from the germline V gene. The CDR3 has 14 residues. CDR3 sequence reads: CASSLDFSSDTQYF. Written as DNA, the CDR3 is TGTGCCAGCAGCTTAGATTTTTCCTCAGATACGCAGTATTTT.

The chain joins TRBV2 to TRBJ1-5, with D unresolved. V lost 6 bases and J lost 0, with 12 bases in between. Germline V lookup: CDR1 SNHLY, CDR2 FYNNEI. This CDR3 has 15 residues. The CDR3 region has the DNA TGTGCCAGCAGAAAGACTGACAATAGCAATCAGCCCCAGCATTTT. Amino acid sequence: CASRKTDNSNQPQHF.

The rearrangement joins TRBV11-2 to TRBJ2-1; 7 bases fit TRBD2. CDR3 size: 15 residues. Germline CDR1 reads SGHAT; CDR2 reads FQNNGV. Unmatched junction bases numbered 11, after V lost 5 bases and J lost 7 bases. CDR3 nucleotide sequence: TGTGCCAGCAGCAAAGCGGGAACAAGGTATAATGAGCAGTTCTTC. Encoded protein: CASSKAGTRYNEQFF.

The rearrangement uses TRBV9 and TRBJ2-1; D not certain. Germline V lookup: CDR1 SGDLS, CDR2 YYNGEE. Trimming removed 4 bases at V and 5 bases at J, with 13 bases between. The CDR3 spans 14 residues. The DNA for the CDR3 is TGTGCCAGCAGCCGTAGGGTAGTAAACAATGAGCAGTTCTTC. Translating gives CASSRRVVNNEQFF. The full variable domain, in which reference TRBV9 and TRBJ2-1 provide the parts outside the CDR3, is DSGVTQTPKHLITATGQRVTLRCSPRSGDLSVYWYQQSLDQGLQFLIQYYNGEERAKGNILERFSAQQFPDLHSELNLSSLELGDSALYFCASSRRVVNNEQFFGPGTRLTVL.

This clone was counted a single time. CDR3 protein: CASSFRTGVSNQPQHF. CDR3 nucleotides: TGTGCCAGCAGCTTTCGGACAGGGGTAAGCAATCAGCCCCAGCATTTT. This chain uses TRBV7-2 with TRBJ1-5, with 9 bases aligning to TRBD1. Germline V gene sequence: CDR1 SGHTA, CDR2 FQGNSA. The J segment lost 1 base and the V segment lost 3 bases, leaving 4 bases of the junction unmatched. The CDR3 has 16 amino acids.

The chain carries TRBV7-9 and TRBJ2-2, with D unresolved. CDR1 and CDR2 (germline): SEHNR, FQNEAQ (reference sequence). The CDR3 is made up of 12 amino acids. V lost 2 bases and J lost 6, with 4 bases in between. The CDR3 protein is CASSLRPGELFF. The CDR3 DNA is TGTGCCAGCAGCTTACGTCCCGGGGAGCTGTTTTTT.

The rearrangement links TRBV27 to TRBJ2-7, with 8 positions matching TRBD1. CDR3 length: 14 residues. The V gene's germline CDR1 is MNHEY and CDR2 SMNVEV (reference sequence). The trim removed 6 bases at V and 3 bases at J, leaving 7 bases unmatched. CDR3 in DNA: TGTGCCAGCAGACCGGGACAGGATATCTACGAGCAGTACTTC. Translated: CASRPGQDIYEQYF.

V usage is TRBV11-2 and J usage is TRBJ2-7, with 8 bases matching TRBD1. CDR1 and CDR2 (germline): SGHAT, FQNNGV. The length of the CDR3 is 14 residues. Trimming removed 1 base from V and 7 bases from J; junction bases left unmatched: 6. The CDR3 region is CASSLGRGLGEQYF. In DNA, the CDR3 is TGTGCCAGCAGCTTAGGCAGGGGGCTAGGAGAGCAGTACTTC. Combining the CDR3 with reference TRBV11-2 and TRBJ2-7 gives the whole variable domain EAGVAQSPRYKIIEKRQSVAFWCNPISGHATLYWYQQILGQGPKLLIQFQNNGVVDDSQLPKDRFSAERLKGVDSTLKIQPAKLEDSAVYLCASSLGRGLGEQYFGPGTRLTVT.

The V call is TRBV29-1, the J call TRBJ1-2; possible D gene TRBD1, 5 bases. V lost 5 bases, J lost 6 bases, and 10 bases lay in between. Germline CDR1 SQVTM, CDR2 ANQGSEA. The CDR3 spans 11 residues. CDR3: CSVSGTNGYTF. CDR3 DNA sequence: TGCAGCGTTTCCGGGACCAATGGCTACACCTTC.

The J gene is TRBJ1-2, the V gene TRBV27; D is unresolved. The V and J ends lost 8 bases and 1 base respectively, with 14 bases between them. The CDR3 has 14 amino acids. The germline gives CDR1 MNHEY, CDR2 SMNVEV (reference sequence). DNA for the CDR3: TGTGCCAGCGCCCTGCGGGGAGTTAACTATGGCTACACCTTC. Its translation: CASALRGVNYGYTF.

V usage is TRBV10-3 and J usage is TRBJ1-1; 9 positions agree with TRBD1. Germline V gene sequence: CDR1 ENHRY, CDR2 SYGVKD. V gave up 10 bases and J gave up 1 base; unmatched junction bases: 4. This CDR3 is 13 amino acids long. This CDR3 reads CATQDRGNTEAFF. The DNA of the CDR3 is TGTGCCACTCAGGACAGGGGGAACACTGAAGCTTTCTTT.

The chain couples TRBV2 to TRBJ2-7; 8 bases match TRBD2. The V gene end was trimmed by 6 bases and the J gene end by 3 bases; junction bases not matched to a gene: 10. The CDR3 sequence is 15 residues long. Germline V gene lookup returns CDR1 SNHLY and CDR2 FYNNEI. The CDR3 bases are TGTGCCAGCAGGGACCCTCCGGGAGGGAGCTACGAGCAGTACTTC. Translation gives CASRDPPGGSYEQYF.